One sample yielded the 9 T cell receptor beta chains listed below, sequenced in a study of T-cell reconstitution after alpha-beta-depleted transplantation in children. Molecular barcoding with unique molecular identifiers was used for the TCRbeta library. MiXCR, applied by TCRdb to the PCR reads, yields one record per CDR3 protein. The table shows about 420,000 distinct CDR3 sequences, with roughly 16% occurring only once. This specimen was PBMCs, mostly from graft donor cells, taken 360 days after TCRalphabeta/CD19-depleted stem cell transplant. The receptor source for this set is a boy in the first two years of life who had a stem cell transplant for Wiskott-Aldrich syndrome, so the T cells may come from the graft donor.

This chain joins TRBV11-2 and TRBJ2-5; 7 positions match TRBD1. This CDR3 region has 14 residues. V shed 5 bases and J 7 bases; nucleotides not matched to a gene: 10. Per the germline V gene, CDR1 is SGHAT and CDR2 is FQNNGV. CDR3 bases: TGTGCCAGCAGCCAACAGGGGTTTTGGAGGACCCAGTACTTC. It translates to CASSQQGFWRTQYF.

This clonotype was counted between two and nine times. The V call is TRBV9, the J call TRBJ2-2; TRBD1 agrees at 7 bases. The germline CDR1 and CDR2 sequences are SGDLS and YYNGEE. Trimming removed 3 bases from V and 4 bases from J; junction bases left unmatched: 3. The length of the CDR3 is 14 residues. CDR3 loop: CASSADRATGELFF. CDR3 sequence (DNA): TGTGCCAGCAGCGCCGACAGGGCCACCGGGGAGCTGTTTTTT.

The rearrangement joins TRBV7-8 to TRBJ2-1; 7 nucleotides match TRBD2. This CDR3 has 16 amino acids. With V trimmed by 1 base and J by 7 bases, 10 bases remained unmatched. Germline V CDR1 and CDR2: SGHVS, FQNEAQ. CDR3 sequence reads: CASSLGLSRGRNEQFF. CDR3 in DNA: TGTGCCAGCAGCTTAGGGTTATCGCGGGGGAGGAATGAGCAGTTCTTC.

Only a few counts were recorded for this clonotype. This chain joins TRBV5-6 and TRBJ2-7; 8 bases are shared with TRBD1. The CDR3 is 18 residues long. CDR1 is SGHDT and CDR2 is YYEEEE in the germline V gene. V dropped 0 bases and J dropped 3; count of bases not matched to a gene: 14. CDR3 in DNA: TGTGCCAGCAGCTTGGCGGGCGTCAGGGACAGGTGGTTCTACGAGCAGTACTTC. Translating it yields CASSLAGVRDRWFYEQYF.

Only a few counts were recorded for this clonotype. The chain recombines TRBV15 with TRBJ1-5; TRBD1 might be the D (5 bases). Trimming left V 3 bases short and J 10 bases short, with 25 bases between. Germline CDR1 and CDR2: LNHNV and YYDKDF (reference sequence). The CDR3 length is 17 residues. DNA for the CDR3: TGTGCCACCAGCAGCTCCCGGCGGGGAACCCGGCGGGGCCCCCAGCATTTT. Translated, it gives CATSSSRRGTRRGPQHF.

The V call is TRBV5-1, the J call TRBJ2-1, with a weak D call TRBD2 (5 bases). Per the germline V gene, CDR1 is SGHRS and CDR2 is YFSETQ. V was cut by 3 bases and J by 7 bases, with 26 bases left in between. This CDR3 has 18 residues. The CDR3 nucleotides are TGCGCCAGCAGCTCCCGGTCCCTAGCAGTCACCTCTGGGAATGAGCAGTTCTTC. Protein product: CASSSRSLAVTSGNEQFF.

In this sample, this clonotype turned up a few times. The rearrangement links TRBV20-1 to TRBJ2-5; possibly TRBD1 for D (5 bases). V dropped 1 base and J dropped 2 bases, with 17 bases sitting between them. The V gene's germline CDR1 is DFQATT and CDR2 SNEGSKA (reference sequence). The CDR3 runs to 16 residues. For the CDR3, the DNA is TGCAGTGCTAGAGCCCCCCCCGACAGAACTCAAGAGACCCAGTACTTC. Translation: CSARAPPDRTQETQYF.

The chain joins TRBV12-3 or TRBV12-4 to TRBJ2-5, with unresolved D. V gave up 6 bases and J gave up 4 bases, with 9 bases separating them. The CDR3 runs to 12 residues. The CDR3 DNA sequence: TGTGCCAGCAGAGAAGACCGAGAGACCCAGTACTTC. This codes for CASREDRETQYF.

The V call is TRBV4-2, the J call TRBJ2-3, with a weak D call TRBD2 (6 bases). The CDR3 contains 16 residues. V was cut by 1 base and J by 3 bases, with 14 bases left in between. Looked up from germline, CDR1 is LGHNA and CDR2 is YNFKEQ. DNA for the CDR3: TGTGCCAGCAGCCAAGCCGGCCCGCTAGCGACAGATACGCAGTATTTT. Encoded protein: CASSQAGPLATDTQYF.